The rows below give T cell receptor beta chains drawn from one sample of a study of molecular identifiers for immune sequencing clone quantification. TCRdb itself ran the PCR reads through MiXCR, one entry per CDR3 protein. This repertoire shows 400,000 to 600,000 distinct CDR3 sequences, roughly 24% found once; its top ten account for around 0.8%. The sequenced sample was naive CD8+ T cells from blood, with Jurkat cell RNA spiked in. These receptors were taken from a human donor in good health. Some libraries in this study had Jurkat cell RNA spiked in. The CDR3 runs from the conserved cysteine through the conserved F or W.

TRBJ1-2 TRBV29-1 CSVRADSHYGYTF
TRBJ1-1 TRBV19 CASTHYDHTEAFF
TRBJ2-5 TRBV7-6 CASSFELGMVTKETQYF
TRBJ1-5 TRBV27 CASSPTNNQPQHF
TRBJ2-1 TRBV4-3 CASSQESGYNEQFF
TRBJ2-7 TRBV25-1 CATSGTSDFEQYF
TRBJ2-7 TRBV20-1 CSAGQGRRPYEQYF
TRBJ2-1 TRBV6-5 CASSSLQGRFYEQFF
TRBJ2-1 TRBV24-1 CATSDFGPGGSYNEQFF
TRBJ2-1 TRBV6-5 CASRSLASEQFF
TRBJ2-7 TRBV20-1 CSGWGLAGVTYEQYF
TRBJ1-1 TRBV5-6 CASSPQGYTEAFF
TRBJ2-7 TRBV20-1 CSAPVETRTTLWGDEQYF
TRBJ2-2 TRBV19 CASHPFSGPNTGELFF
TRBJ2-5 TRBV29-1 CSVVPGLAGGQETQYF
TRBJ2-7 TRBV15 CATSRRRDSGSNEQYF
TRBJ2-1 TRBV4-1 CASSQDSMTEDEQFF
TRBJ2-4 TRBV12-3/TRBV12-4 CASSFPGQGSDKNIQYF
TRBJ2-5 TRBV28 CASSLPTSGRETQYF
TRBJ2-5 TRBV6-5 CASSQPSDQDEETQYF
TRBJ2-1 TRBV7-9 CASSPRTDPYNEQFF
TRBJ2-2 TRBV3-1 CASSLSQTGKGTGELFF
TRBJ1-1 TRBV9 CASSVDRGAEAFF
TRBJ2-1 TRBV6-6 CASSLNNEQFF
TRBJ2-7 TRBV6-5 CASKARDKVGEQYF
TRBJ2-5 TRBV20-1 CSAKDARPPYF
TRBJ2-5 TRBV7-9 CASSRRPLTGVRETQYF
TRBJ1-2 TRBV3-1 CASSPVFGAEYGYTF
TRBJ1-2 TRBV24-1 CATKDSYGYTF
TRBJ2-7 TRBV5-1 CASSLGDRGYTYEQYF
TRBJ2-2 TRBV6-5 CASSYLGGGGTGELFF
TRBJ2-5 TRBV29-1 CSIGSGTSGSGETQYF
TRBJ1-5 TRBV11-2 CASSLGHESNQPQHF
TRBJ2-7 TRBV7-6 CASSSDYEQYF
TRBJ2-7 TRBV12-3/TRBV12-4 CASSLGGPVHEQYF
TRBJ2-3 TRBV7-6 CASSLGHTSTDTQYF
TRBJ2-7 TRBV28 CASSFEFSYEQYF
TRBJ1-5 TRBV5-8 CASSVRTGTVHQPQHF
TRBJ1-5 TRBV5-5 CASSLLQGYQPQHF
TRBJ2-5 TRBV7-9 CASSLYADHQETQYF
TRBJ2-5 TRBV5-6 CASSLKTDGLPQYF
TRBJ1-5 TRBV7-9 CASAGTLGNQPQHF
TRBJ2-5 TRBV6-2/TRBV6-3 CASRQFQETQYF
TRBJ2-7 TRBV4-3 CASSPGSLGGRGEQYF
TRBJ2-1 TRBV20-1 CSARDFIPGGPSYNEQFF
TRBJ2-7 TRBV27 CASSSGPSTYEQYF
TRBJ1-5 TRBV2 CASSDISNQPQHF
TRBJ2-5 TRBV12-5 CASGPTGKETQYF
TRBJ1-6 TRBV10-1 CASSETRANSPLHF
TRBJ2-2 TRBV3-1 CASSPAPGHITGELFF
TRBJ2-7 TRBV6-1 CASSAQQAGSYEQYF
TRBJ2-7 TRBV6-2/TRBV6-3 CASSYSGVPYEQYF